Shown below are 20 T cell receptor beta chains from a single sample sequenced in a study of cytomegalovirus exposure and HLA in healthy donors. This PCR relied on a set of 60 Vbeta primers and 13 Jbeta primers. Data came from immunoSEQ multiplex PCR; TCRdb stores just in-frame clones and leaves some out. The sample contains about 200,000 clones, approximately 78% of which appear only once. Sample: PBMCs. The receptor set was obtained from a male donor in good health and CMV-seronegative.

This clone was observed a handful of times. This chain uses TRBV10-1 with TRBJ2-5; TRBD1 might be the D (6 bases). This CDR3 is 13 amino acids long. V lost 2 bases, J lost 2 bases, and 6 bases lay in between. CDR1 WNHNN and CDR2 SYGVQD come from the germline V gene (reference sequence). The CDR3 region is CASSEGQQETQYF. The CDR3 nucleotides read TGCGCCAGCAGTGAGGGACAGCAAGAGACCCAGTACTTC.

This clone has a handful of counts. This CDR3 is CASSLEQVGVNEKLFF. DNA of the CDR3: TGTGCCAGCAGCTTGGAACAGGTTGGGGTTAATGAAAAACTGTTTTTT. The chain links TRBV5-8 to TRBJ1-4, with D possibly TRBD1 on 5 matching bases. Germline V gives CDR1 SGHTS, CDR2 YDEGEE. This CDR3 is built from 16 residues. V dropped 0 bases and J dropped 4 bases, with 13 bases sitting between them.

The J gene is TRBJ2-1, the V gene TRBV11-2; 9 bases fit TRBD2. Germline CDR1 reads SGHAT; CDR2 reads FQNNGV. CDR3 length: 16 amino acids. Trimming cost V 6 bases and J 4 bases; bases outside gene matches: 10. CDR3 sequence: CASSFRGREGYNEQFF. For the CDR3, the DNA is TGTGCCAGCAGTTTCCGGGGGCGGGAGGGATACAATGAGCAGTTCTTC.

V gene TRBV7-8 combines with J gene TRBJ2-1, with 9 bases matching TRBD2. Germline CDR1 and CDR2: SGHVS and FQNEAQ. The V and J ends lost 5 bases and 5 bases, in that order; junction bases with no gene match: 10. The CDR3 contains 16 residues. CDR3 sequence: CASSPAWREGNNEQFF. The CDR3, as DNA: TGTGCCAGCAGCCCCGCCTGGCGGGAGGGGAACAATGAGCAGTTCTTC.

The DNA of the CDR3 is TGCAGCGTCTCGGGACTAGCGGGAGTTTCCGGGGAGCTGTTTTTT. Its translation is CSVSGLAGVSGELFF. The rearrangement links TRBV29-1 to TRBJ2-2; 14 positions match TRBD2. CDR1 is SQVTM and CDR2 is ANQGSEA in the germline V gene. The CDR3 is 15 amino acids. V lost 6 bases to trimming and J lost 6 bases; unmatched junction nucleotides: 6.

V usage is TRBV11-2 and J usage is TRBJ2-7; 9 positions agree with TRBD1. The CDR3 length is 15 residues. V lost 4 bases, J lost 6 bases, and 10 bases stayed unmatched. Germline V gene sequence: CDR1 SGHAT, CDR2 FQNNGV. The CDR3 nucleotides read TGTGCCAGCAGCTGGAGAGGGACAGGGTTGGGCGAGCAGTACTTC. Its protein product is CASSWRGTGLGEQYF.

The chain is built from TRBV7-9 and TRBJ2-6, with D perhaps matching TRBD1 (6 bases). V lost 3 bases, J lost 0 bases, and 9 bases lay in between. Germline V gives CDR1 SEHNR, CDR2 FQNEAQ (reference sequence). The length of the CDR3 is 16 residues. The CDR3 reads CASSLNRDSGANVLTF. CDR3 bases: TGTGCCAGCAGCTTGAACAGGGACTCTGGGGCCAACGTCCTGACTTTC.

Only one count was recorded for this clone. V and J are TRBV27 and TRBJ2-7; 7 bases line up with TRBD1. V lost 5 bases and J lost 3; bases outside the gene matches: 13. CDR1 MNHEY and CDR2 SMNVEV come from the germline V gene (reference sequence). This CDR3 has 16 amino acids. In nucleotides, the CDR3 is TGTGCCAGCAGTACCCGACAGGGTGGGGAAGTCTACGAGCAGTACTTC. Translation gives CASSTRQGGEVYEQYF.

This clone showed up just a few times. The chain combines TRBV21-1 with TRBJ2-1; TRBD2, the table's D call, was not compared with the DNA. TRBV21-1 is termed a pseudogene. The CDR3 is 17 amino acids. As DNA, the CDR3 is TGTGCCAGCAGCAGTCCGCCCTTAAAGCCCCCCTACAATGAGCAGTTCTTC. This codes for CASSSPPLKPPYNEQFF.

The chain joins TRBV7-9 to TRBJ2-7; TRBD1 might be the D (6 bases). The V and J ends lost 1 base and 3 bases respectively, with 16 bases between them. The germline V gene encodes CDR1 SEHNR and CDR2 FQNEAQ (reference sequence). The CDR3 is 16 amino acids. In DNA form, the CDR3 reads TGTGCCAGCAGCTTAGGACAGGTCGAAAACCACTACGAGCAGTACTTC. Amino acid sequence: CASSLGQVENHYEQYF.

The chain links TRBV14 to TRBJ2-3; perhaps TRBD1 as D (6 bases). In germline, CDR1 is SGHDN, CDR2 FVKESK. V was shortened by 3 bases and J by 5 bases, with 18 bases between the two germline ends. The CDR3 length is 16 residues. The CDR3 bases are TGTGCCAGCAGCCATTTTCAGGGGCGCGATCAAGATACGCAGTATTTT. Its translation is CASSHFQGRDQDTQYF.

The chain has TRBV5-1 and TRBJ2-5; D might be TRBD2 (6 bases). V lost 5 bases to trimming and J lost 2 bases, with 10 bases between them. The CDR3 covers 13 residues. Looked up from germline, CDR1 is SGHRS and CDR2 is YFSETQ. CDR3 sequence: CASRFGSQETQYF. The CDR3 coding sequence is TGCGCCAGCAGGTTCGGGAGTCAAGAGACCCAGTACTTC.

The chain combines TRBV2 with TRBJ1-2; TRBD1 matches 8 bases. Losses at the gene ends were 5 bases for V and 4 bases for J; bases not matched to a gene: 3. CDR3 size: 13 residues. CDR1 and CDR2 from the germline V gene are SNHLY and FYNNEI. As DNA, the CDR3 is TGTGCCAGCAGTAGAGGACAGGGCTATGGCTACACCTTC. It yields the protein CASSRGQGYGYTF.

This clone was counted a few times. The V call is TRBV5-4, the J call TRBJ1-4, with D perhaps TRBD1 (5 bases). The CDR3 loop spans 13 amino acids. Germline loops: CDR1 SGHNT, CDR2 YYREEE (reference sequence). V gave up 3 bases and J gave up 8 bases, with 11 bases separating them. CDR3 bases: TGTGCCAGCAGCTCCAGGGATGGGGAAAAACTGTTTTTT. Residues: CASSSRDGEKLFF.

V is TRBV5-1 and J is TRBJ2-3; 11 bases are a match to TRBD1. The length of the CDR3 is 15 residues. J gave up 7 bases and V 4 bases, and 8 bases lay outside the gene matches. Germline V CDR1 and CDR2: SGHRS, YFSETQ. CDR3 loop: CASSPGTGGSYTQYF. In nucleotides, the CDR3 is TGCGCCAGCAGCCCGGGGACAGGGGGGTCTTATACGCAGTATTTT.

V is TRBV20-1 and J is TRBJ1-1; no reliable D call. Germline assignment: CDR1 DFQATT and CDR2 SNEGSKA (reference sequence). The CDR3 totals 11 residues. V was cut by 5 bases and J by 0 bases, with 4 bases left in between. In nucleotides, the CDR3 is TGCAGTGCTCCAGTGAACACTGAAGCTTTCTTT. Translating gives CSAPVNTEAFF.

This chain joins TRBV4-1 and TRBJ1-6; a weak D match, TRBD1 (6 bases). Trimming took off 7 bases at V and 9 bases at J, with 19 bases between the two ends. The CDR3 length is 15 residues. From germline, CDR1 is MGHRA and CDR2 YSYEKL. CDR3 sequence (DNA): TGCGCCAGCACCACATTTGATCCAGGGGTTTCACCCCTCCACTTT. This gives the protein CASTTFDPGVSPLHF.

The table lists this clone with a few counts. V is TRBV28 and J is TRBJ2-7, with 7 bases identical to TRBD2. The CDR3 is 14 amino acids. Trimming removed 4 bases from V and 7 bases from J; junction bases left unmatched: 10. CDR1 is MDHEN, CDR2 SYDVKM, per germline. The CDR3 coding sequence is TGTGCCAGCAGTTCCGGGAGGTCCCGTTGGGAGCAGTACTTC. It specifies CASSSGRSRWEQYF.

This clone has just one count. This sample also contains other DNA sequences that code for the same CDR3. The genes are TRBV7-3 and TRBJ2-1; the D gene is possibly TRBD2 (5 bases). Germline CDR1 SGHTA, CDR2 FQGTGA. The CDR3 spans 15 residues. V was clipped by 3 bases and J by 0 bases, with 9 bases between them. In nucleotides, the CDR3 is TGTGCCAGCAGCTTGAGTGGGAGCTCCTACAATGAGCAGTTCTTC. Its protein product is CASSLSGSSYNEQFF.

The genes are TRBV19 and TRBJ2-2, with 8 bases matching TRBD1. From germline, CDR1 is LNHDA and CDR2 SQIVND (reference sequence). Losses at the gene ends were 8 bases for V and 5 bases for J; bases not matched to a gene: 7. There are 14 residues in the CDR3. The CDR3 spells CASGQGAMTGELFF. Here the CDR3 DNA reads TGTGCCAGTGGTCAGGGGGCGATGACCGGGGAGCTGTTTTTT.